This note documents a single T cell receptor (beta chain) sequence. The authors reverse transcribed roughly 0.5 to 1 ug RNA with random hexamers. TCRdb called the immunoSEQ multiplex PCR reads again in MiXCR, with one record for every CDR3 protein. Counted here are approximately 110,000 distinct CDR3 sequences, around 94% occurring once; the ten biggest clones make up 0.065% to 0.1%. The sample originates from a study of CD8 T cells in Susac syndrome. V was clipped by 0 bases and J by 1 base, with 2 bases between them. The germline CDR1 and CDR2 sequences are SGDLS and YYNGEE. The CDR3 contains 13 residues.

The receptor was derived from a human donor in good health. The chain employs TRBV9 and TRBJ2-4; D unresolved. Sequencing input: CD4+ T cells from PBMCs. CDR3: CASSVVAKNIQYF. In nucleotides, the CDR3 is TGTGCCAGCAGCGTAGTGGCCAAAAACATTCAGTACTTC.